A selection of T cell receptor beta chains follows, all from one sample in a study of response to subunit inactivated influenza vaccine. TCRdb reprocessed the RT-PCR reads via MiXCR and lists one record per CDR3 protein. In the table there are about 540,000 distinct CDR3 sequences, under 25% of which are singletons. The same data also went into a second study, on T cells expressing NK-cell markers.

The material sequenced was CD4+ T cells sorted from PBMCs, taken approximately 13 days after vaccination. The receptors stem from a man aged 50 to 59 who received an inactivated influenza vaccine. Each CDR3 is given with its conserved first and last residue. The D gene is left open where the match is weak. Expanded clones are given a class, and other clones once, few, many or no size at all.

TRBD2,TRBJ2-1,few,TRBV12-3/TRBV12-4,CASRNGLAANEQFF,TGTGCCAGCAGAAACGGACTAGCGGCCAATGAGCAGTTCTTC
-,TRBJ2-6,-,TRBV12-3/TRBV12-4,CASSYLHGANVLTF,TGTGCCAGCAGTTACCTCCACGGGGCCAACGTCCTGACTTTC
-,TRBJ1-1,many,TRBV5-1,CASHPDGSNTEAFF,TGCGCCAGCCATCCGGACGGTTCGAACACTGAAGCTTTCTTT
-,TRBJ1-2,many,TRBV6-2/TRBV6-3,CASRVSGTHYGYTF,TGTGCCAGCAGAGTGTCCGGGACTCACTATGGCTACACCTTC
-,TRBJ1-6,few,TRBV11-2,CASSLGTVNSPLHF,TGTGCCAGCAGCTTAGGGACCGTTAATTCACCCCTCCACTTT
-,TRBJ2-7,-,TRBV2,CASSKRTDSYEQYF,TGTGCCAGCAGTAAGAGGACGGACTCCTACGAGCAGTACTTC
TRBD1,TRBJ2-1,few,TRBV7-2,CASSAQGALNEQFF,TGTGCCAGCAGCGCACAGGGGGCGCTGAATGAGCAGTTCTTC
-,TRBJ2-7,-,TRBV6-2/TRBV6-3,CASSRIIRGTLSYEQYF,TGTGCCAGCAGTAGGATAATCCGAGGAACACTCTCCTACGAGCAGTACTTC
-,TRBJ2-1,many,TRBV5-4,CASERRDVIYNEQFF,TGTGCCAGCGAACGGCGGGATGTAATCTACAATGAGCAGTTCTTC
-,TRBJ2-1,once,TRBV6-2/TRBV6-3,CASRQVGYNEQFF,TGTGCCAGCAGACAAGTGGGATACAATGAGCAGTTCTTC
-,TRBJ2-1,-,TRBV6-5,CASSNRDEQFF,TGTGCCAGCAGTAACAGGGATGAGCAGTTCTTC
TRBD2,TRBJ2-1,-,TRBV7-9,CASSRGGRSNEQFF,TGTGCCAGCAGCCGCGGGGGGAGATCCAATGAGCAGTTCTTC
-,TRBJ1-1,many,TRBV4-3,CASSQAFPEGTEAFF,TGCGCCAGCAGCCAAGCTTTTCCGGAGGGCACTGAAGCTTTCTTT
-,TRBJ2-5,-,TRBV20-1,CSAVSGSNQETQYF,TGCAGTGCTGTATCGGGCTCGAATCAAGAGACCCAGTACTTC
-,TRBJ2-2,-,TRBV2,CASSGQGTGELFF,TGTGCCAGCAGCGGTCAGGGCACCGGGGAGCTGTTTTTT
-,TRBJ1-1,-,TRBV7-2,CASNLYGVSVAFF,TGTGCCAGCAACCTCTACGGGGTATCGGTCGCTTTCTTT
-,TRBJ2-2,-,TRBV6-1,CASRHDRYTGELFF,TGTGCCAGCAGACACGATCGGTACACCGGGGAGCTGTTTTTT
TRBD2,TRBJ2-2,few,TRBV4-3,CASSQKTSGRAFGGELFF,TGCGCCAGCAGCCAAAAGACTAGCGGGAGGGCCTTCGGCGGGGAGCTGTTTTTT
-,TRBJ2-3,-,TRBV20-1,CSAAPGAVPSTDTQYF,TGCAGTGCTGCGCCGGGGGCCGTACCGAGTACAGATACGCAGTATTTT
-,TRBJ1-2,-,TRBV4-3,CASSQDLDWRYTF,TGCGCCAGCAGCCAAGATCTGGACTGGCGCTACACCTTC
-,TRBJ1-6,-,TRBV18,CASSPSATNSPLHF,TGTGCCAGCTCACCTTCGGCCACCAATTCACCCCTCCACTTT
-,TRBJ2-1,few,TRBV20-1,CSARDLPEQFF,TGCAGTGCTAGAGACTTACCTGAGCAGTTCTTC
TRBD2,TRBJ2-5,-,TRBV5-1,CASRSSGIYQETQYF,TGCGCCAGCCGCTCTAGCGGGATCTACCAAGAGACCCAGTACTTC
-,TRBJ2-3,-,TRBV5-1,CASGTGQTDTQYF,TGCGCCAGCGGAACAGGTCAGACAGATACGCAGTATTTT
TRBD2,TRBJ2-4,-,TRBV6-2/TRBV6-3,CASSYILARSIQYF,TGTGCCAGCAGTTATATACTAGCGCGTAGCATTCAGTACTTC
TRBD2,TRBJ2-7,-,TRBV20-1,CGAIRAGGYYEQYF,TGCGGTGCCATCCGCGCGGGGGGGTATTACGAGCAGTACTTC
TRBD1,TRBJ2-2,-,TRBV29-1,CSAGTANTGELFF,TGCAGCGCCGGGACAGCTAACACCGGGGAGCTGTTTTTT
TRBD2,TRBJ2-7,-,TRBV3-1,CASSQGFISGGYEQYF,TGTGCCAGCAGCCAAGGGTTCATTAGCGGGGGCTACGAGCAGTACTTC
TRBD2,TRBJ2-2,-,TRBV25-1,CASSPLGGGNTGELFF,TGTGCCAGCAGTCCCCTCGGGGGGGGAAACACCGGGGAGCTGTTTTTT
-,TRBJ2-2,-,TRBV11-2,CASSLSGGSDTGELFF,TGTGCCAGCAGCTTATCCGGGGGTTCGGACACCGGGGAGCTGTTTTTT
TRBD1,TRBJ2-3,few,TRBV5-1,CASSPGTGLDTQYF,TGCGCCAGCAGCCCAGGGACAGGGCTAGATACGCAGTATTTT
TRBD1,TRBJ2-5,-,TRBV20-1,CSAKGQTQETQYF,TGCAGTGCTAAGGGACAGACGCAAGAGACCCAGTACTTC
-,TRBJ1-1,-,TRBV2,CASFYDPRENTEAFF,TGTGCCAGCTTCTACGACCCTCGAGAGAACACTGAAGCTTTCTTT
-,TRBJ2-7,few,TRBV4-1,CASSQDYSNFGSEQYF,TGCGCCAGCAGCCAAGATTATTCCAATTTTGGAAGCGAGCAGTACTTC
-,TRBJ1-6,few,TRBV20-1,CSARPPGTDNSPLHF,TGCAGTGCTCGACCTCCCGGGACGGATAATTCACCCCTCCACTTT
-,TRBJ2-5,-,TRBV12-3/TRBV12-4,CASSTLDSQETQYF,TGTGCCAGCAGTACGTTGGACAGCCAAGAGACCCAGTACTTC
-,TRBJ2-7,once,TRBV9,CASSLGNRVNEQYF,TGTGCCAGCAGCTTAGGGAATAGGGTCAACGAGCAGTACTTC
-,TRBJ2-1,-,TRBV11-3,CASSLSPRSEQFF,TGTGCCAGCAGTCTTTCTCCGCGGAGTGAGCAGTTCTTC
TRBD1,TRBJ2-1,-,TRBV5-1,CASSLMGQASNEQFF,TGCGCCAGCAGCTTGATGGGACAGGCGAGCAATGAGCAGTTCTTC
-,TRBJ2-5,few,TRBV20-1,CSCSGGETQYF,TGCAGTTGCTCAGGCGGGGAGACCCAGTACTTC
-,TRBJ1-2,many,TRBV6-2/TRBV6-3,CATTYSTMGYGYTF,TGTGCCACTACCTACTCGACGATGGGATATGGCTACACCTTC
-,TRBJ2-7,few,TRBV18,CASSPPGEYEQYF,TGTGCCAGCTCACCCCCAGGGGAGTACGAGCAGTACTTC
-,TRBJ1-3,few,TRBV20-1,CSASPSLTVAGNTIYF,TGCAGTGCTAGCCCCAGTTTGACAGTTGCTGGAAACACCATATATTTT
TRBD1,TRBJ1-4,few,TRBV12-3/TRBV12-4,CASRQGARGGKEKLFF,TGTGCCAGCAGGCAGGGGGCGCGGGGAGGTAAAGAAAAACTGTTTTTT
-,TRBJ2-7,once,TRBV12-3/TRBV12-4,CASSPGRPTYEQYF,TGTGCCAGCAGTCCGGGACGGCCAACCTACGAGCAGTACTTC
TRBD1,TRBJ2-2,few,TRBV29-1,CSVHGQGATNTGELFF,TGCAGCGTCCATGGTCAGGGGGCTACGAACACCGGGGAGCTGTTTTTT
-,TRBJ2-4,-,TRBV30,CAWNPRHLALKNIQYF,TGTGCCTGGAACCCCCGACACCTTGCACTCAAAAACATTCAGTACTTC
-,TRBJ1-4,-,TRBV11-2,CASSLGISANEKLFF,TGTGCCAGCAGCTTGGGGATTTCAGCTAATGAAAAACTGTTTTTT
TRBD2,TRBJ2-3,few,TRBV5-4,CASSFFLAGGTDTQYF,TGTGCCAGCAGCTTTTTTCTAGCGGGGGGCACAGATACGCAGTATTTT